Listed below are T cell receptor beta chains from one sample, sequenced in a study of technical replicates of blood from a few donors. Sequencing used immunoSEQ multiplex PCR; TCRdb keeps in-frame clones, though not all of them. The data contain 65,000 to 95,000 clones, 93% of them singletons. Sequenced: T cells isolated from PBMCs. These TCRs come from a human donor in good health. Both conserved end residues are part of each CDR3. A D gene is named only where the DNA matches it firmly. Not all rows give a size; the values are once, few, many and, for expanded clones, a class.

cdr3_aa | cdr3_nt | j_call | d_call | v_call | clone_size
CASSSPGTFGTDTQYF | TGCGCCAGCAGCTCGCCCGGGACTTTCGGGACAGATACGCAGTATTTT | TRBJ2-3 | NA | TRBV5-1 | NA
CASSPREAQYF | TGTGCCAGCAGTCCCCGGGAGGCGCAGTATTTT | TRBJ2-3 | TRBD2 | TRBV28 | NA
CASSLGYSGVGELFF | TGTGCCAGCAGCTTAGGATATTCCGGGGTCGGGGAGCTGTTTTTT | TRBJ2-2 | NA | TRBV7-9 | few
CASSRSGLGYNEQFF | TGTGCCAGCAGCCGCTCGGGACTAGGCTACAATGAGCAGTTCTTC | TRBJ2-1 | TRBD2 | TRBV9 | NA
CARLGQGTRPYEQYF | TGTGCCAGGCTCGGACAGGGGACACGTCCCTACGAGCAGTACTTC | TRBJ2-7 | TRBD1 | TRBV19 | NA
CASSMFRDSTDTQYF | TGCGCCAGCAGCATGTTCCGGGACTCAACAGATACGCAGTATTTT | TRBJ2-3 | NA | TRBV5-1 | NA
CASSFTVEAFF | TGTGCCAGCAGCTTCACAGTTGAAGCTTTCTTT | TRBJ1-1 | NA | TRBV7-9 | once
CASSPYQGFNAGELFF | TGTGCCAGCTCACCCTACCAGGGATTCAACGCCGGGGAGCTGTTTTTT | TRBJ2-2 | NA | TRBV18 | NA
CASSDELAVGTDTQYF | TGCGCCAGCAGCGACGAATTAGCGGTCGGCACAGATACGCAGTATTTT | TRBJ2-3 | NA | TRBV5-1 | once
CASSFKQTNQPQHF | TGTGCCAGCAGCTTTAAACAGACCAATCAGCCCCAGCATTTT | TRBJ1-5 | NA | TRBV13 | once
CASSQDPGNYGYTF | TGCGCCAGCAGCCAAGATCCAGGGAACTATGGCTACACCTTC | TRBJ1-2 | NA | TRBV4-1 | NA
CASSPGGSGELFF | TGTGCCAGCAGCCCGGGAGGGTCCGGGGAGCTGTTTTTT | TRBJ2-2 | TRBD2 | TRBV27 | NA
CASSLTSGQETQYF | TGTGCCAGCAGCTTGACTAGCGGACAAGAGACCCAGTACTTC | TRBJ2-5 | TRBD2 | TRBV11-2 | NA
CASSEWDRGGTGELFF | TGTGCCAGCAGTGAATGGGACAGGGGGGGTACCGGGGAGCTGTTTTTT | TRBJ2-2 | TRBD1 | TRBV2 | NA
CASSSERTEDTDTQYF | TGCGCCAGCAGCAGCGAACGGACAGAAGACACAGATACGCAGTATTTT | TRBJ2-3 | NA | TRBV5-1 | NA
CASRTTGTGNTIYF | TGTGCCAGCAGGACCACCGGGACAGGAAACACCATATATTTT | TRBJ1-3 | NA | TRBV28 | NA
CASTDTGTSWSNNEQFF | TGTGCCAGCACGGATACCGGGACTAGCTGGAGTAACAATGAGCAGTTCTTC | TRBJ2-1 | TRBD2 | TRBV2 | NA
CASSEVAGIPYGYTF | TGTGCCAGCAGTGAAGTAGCGGGTATCCCATATGGCTACACCTTC | TRBJ1-2 | NA | TRBV6-1 | NA